A single sample gave rise to the 8 T cell receptor beta chains below, sequenced in a study of cytomegalovirus exposure and HLA in healthy donors (dated by TCRdb to between 2016 and 2019). Library generation was performed with the immunoSEQ multiplex PCR assay. The multiplex PCR relied on a mix of 60 forward primers for TCR Vbeta segments and 13 reverse primers for TCR Jbeta segments. Imported from immuneACCESS, the table was reduced by TCRdb to in-frame sequences with V and J called. These copies leave out some clones; in studies compared against another copy, an unresolved V gene accounts for under half, and the cause of the remainder is not known. The sample table lists 170,000 or so clones, 80% of them with a count of one. 1% of the sample goes to the ten largest clones. The source material was PBMCs. The receptors originated from a woman in her 50s in good health and CMV-seropositive.

The genes are TRBV2 and TRBJ2-5; 7 bases fit TRBD2. The J call may be wrong; the DNA end is better matched by TRBJ2-7. Germline CDR1 and CDR2: SNHLY and FYNNEI. This CDR3 region has 12 residues. CDR3 in amino acids: CASGGGGYEQYF. CDR3 nucleotides: TGTGCCAGCGGGGGGGGAGGATACGAGCAGTACTTC.

The genes are TRBV7-9 and TRBJ2-7, with 10 bases aligning to TRBD2. CDR3 length: 17 residues. The V gene end was trimmed by 5 bases and the J gene end by 5 bases; junction bases not matched to a gene: 15. Germline V gene data show CDR1 as SEHNR and CDR2 as FQNEAQ (reference sequence). This CDR3 reads CASSPPFRASGSDEQYF. The CDR3 DNA is TGTGCCAGCAGCCCTCCCTTTCGGGCTAGCGGGAGCGACGAGCAGTACTTC.

The chain links TRBV4-3 to TRBJ2-7, with D possibly being TRBD2 (6 bases). The V and J ends lost 1 base and 0 bases respectively, with 10 bases between them. This CDR3 comprises 15 residues. Per germline, CDR1 LGHNA and CDR2 YSLEER. The CDR3 DNA sequence: TGCGCCAGCAGCCAAGGGAGGGGATTCTCCTACGAGCAGTACTTC. It yields the protein CASSQGRGFSYEQYF.

The chain employs TRBV4-2 and TRBJ2-7, with TRBD2 identical over 16 bases. From germline, CDR1 is LGHNA and CDR2 YNFKEQ. The CDR3 consists of 17 residues. After removal of 5 bases from V and 7 bases from J, the junction contained 11 bases not matched to a gene. CDR3 amino acids: CASSSRGTSGRAGEQYF. CDR3 DNA: TGTGCCAGCAGCTCAAGGGGGACTAGCGGGAGGGCCGGGGAGCAGTACTTC.

The chain carries TRBV2 and TRBJ2-2, with D possibly matching TRBD2 (6 bases). V lost 3 bases and J lost 0, with 8 bases in between. Germline CDR1 reads SNHLY; CDR2 reads FYNNEI. CDR3 length: 15 residues. CDR3 in DNA: TGTGCCAGCAGTGACGGGAGTACGAACACCGGGGAGCTGTTTTTT. Translated, it gives CASSDGSTNTGELFF.

This clone was counted a few times. The chain couples TRBV19 to TRBJ1-5; a weak D match, TRBD1 (5 bases). V lost 5 bases, J lost 4 bases, and 9 bases lay in between. Germline V CDR1 and CDR2: LNHDA, SQIVND (reference sequence). CDR3 length: 13 amino acids. The chain's CDR3 is CASSFRENQPQHF. The CDR3 region has the DNA TGTGCCAGTAGTTTCAGGGAAAATCAGCCCCAGCATTTT.

The chain carries TRBV19 and TRBJ1-1, with 9 bases lining up with TRBD1. J was trimmed by 0 bases and V by 10 bases; bases with no gene match: 3. Germline V gives CDR1 LNHDA, CDR2 SQIVND (reference sequence). The CDR3 is made up of 13 amino acids. The CDR3 coding sequence is TGTGCCACCGGGGACAGGGTGAACACTGAAGCTTTCTTT. It translates to CATGDRVNTEAFF.

There are a few counts of this clone. V is TRBV7-2 and J is TRBJ2-3; TRBD1 aligns across 8 bases. There are 13 residues in the CDR3. V dropped 10 bases and J dropped 0; count of bases not matched to a gene: 3. Germline loops: CDR1 SGHTA, CDR2 FQGNSA. CDR3 loop: CATRTGSTDTQYF. CDR3 DNA sequence: TGTGCCACCCGGACAGGGAGCACAGATACGCAGTATTTT.